This TCR beta chain is drawn from a study of a mutant IDH1 vaccine in newly diagnosed glioma. Study details: Vaccinations, eight in total, occurred in weeks 1, 3, 5, 7, 11, 15, 19, 23. Commencement of vaccination occurred 4-6 weeks following radiotherapy alone, or concurrently with temozolomide cycles.

As for time point: week 11, during vaccination. Each vaccine dose was 300 ug of mutant IDH1 20-mer peptide, with topical imiquimod. Regarding this clone: What it binds is unknown.

Sequencing was performed with immunoSEQ multiplex PCR; in TCRdb, only in-frame clones are kept and a portion is missing. Seen here are over 55,000 clones, about 84% observed once, and the top ten hold about 3.7%. Specimen: PBMCs, collected from a glioma patient whose treatment included an IDH1 peptide vaccine. This TCR was sampled from a man under 40 with glioma.

DNA for the CDR3: TGCGCCAGCAGCTTAGGGACATTTGGTAATGAGCAGTTCTTC. It is translated as CASSLGTFGNEQFF. The V call is TRBV5-1, the J call TRBJ2-1; tentatively, D is TRBD1 (6 bases). The CDR3 is 14 residues long. V lost 2 bases and J lost 7, with 13 bases in between. Per the germline V gene, CDR1 is SGHRS and CDR2 is YFSETQ.